These 24 T cell receptor beta chains were all obtained from the same sample, sequenced in a study of blood T cell repertoires in COVID-19. TCRdb keeps only in-frame clones here, not all; method: immunoSEQ multiplex PCR. The repertoire holds 120,000 to 150,000 clones, about four fifths seen once, with 7% to 10% in the top ten. The sequenced material came from peripheral blood. The receptors shown here come from a human donor with acute or convalescent COVID-19. The donor label of this sample is uncertain.

The chain combines TRBV5-1 with TRBJ1-1, with no clear D. Germline CDR1 SGHRS, CDR2 YFSETQ. The CDR3 runs 15 residues. Trimming took off 4 bases at V and 1 base at J, with 14 bases between the two ends. DNA for the CDR3: TGCGCCAGCAGCACCGGTTCGAGGAGGAACACTGAAGCTTTCTTT. Encoded protein: CASSTGSRRNTEAFF.

CDR3 nucleotides: TGTGCCAGCAGCCCCGGGATTTACACCGGGGAGCTGTTTTTT. Its protein product is CASSPGIYTGELFF. V and J are TRBV3-1 (or the pseudogene TRBV3-2) and TRBJ2-2, with D possibly TRBD2 on 5 matching bases. V was pared by 4 bases and J by 3 bases, with 9 bases between. The CDR3 length is 14 residues. Germline CDR1 reads LGHDT; CDR2 reads YNNKEL (reference sequence).

This chain connects TRBV5-6 to TRBJ2-7; no reliable D call. Germline V gene data show CDR1 as SGHDT and CDR2 as YYEEEE. Deletions cut 0 bases from V and 7 bases from J, with 8 bases between. There are 12 residues in the CDR3. CDR3 in amino acids: CASSLGQREQYF. Written as DNA, the CDR3 is TGTGCCAGCAGCTTGGGGCAGAGGGAGCAGTACTTC. Full variable domain (missing parts from reference TRBV5-6 and TRBJ2-7): DAGVTQSPTHLIKTRGQQVTLRCSPKSGHDTVSWYQQALGQGPQFIFQYYEEEERQRGNFPDRFSGHQFPNYSSELNVNALLLGDSALYLCASSLGQREQYFGPGTRLTVT.

The chain is built from TRBV27 and TRBJ1-4, with D uncertain. Trimming pared 1 base from V and 3 bases from J, leaving 6 bases between. Germline-derived CDR1 and CDR2 are MNHEY and SMNVEV (reference sequence). This CDR3 is 14 amino acids long. CDR3 amino acids: CASSLLSANEKLFF. The CDR3 DNA reads TGTGCCAGCAGTTTATTGTCTGCTAATGAAAAACTGTTTTTT.

V and J are TRBV6-5 and TRBJ1-5, with 7 bases that match TRBD1. Germline V gene sequence: CDR1 MNHEY, CDR2 SVGAGI. J was trimmed by 7 bases and V by 6 bases; bases with no gene match: 6. CDR3 size: 13 residues. CDR3 sequence reads: CASRDRVGQPQHF. CDR3 coding DNA: TGTGCCAGCAGAGACAGGGTCGGGCAGCCCCAGCATTTT.

The chain combines TRBV2 with TRBJ1-3; D is ambiguous. This CDR3 spans 13 amino acids. The germline CDR1 and CDR2 sequences are SNHLY and FYNNEI. The V gene lost 7 bases and the J gene lost 5 bases, with 12 bases spanning the gap. The CDR3 region is CASTGGWRNTIYF. The CDR3 coding sequence is TGTGCCAGCACGGGTGGGTGGCGAAACACCATATATTTT.

V is TRBV6-5 and J is TRBJ2-2; 7 nucleotides align to TRBD1. This CDR3 is 13 amino acids long. V was clipped by 5 bases and J by 13 bases; unmatched bases: 10. Germline CDR1 and CDR2: MNHEY and SVGAGI. The CDR3 DNA reads TGTGCCAGCAGTCTCGACTACAGGGGCCGGCTGTTTTTT. Translation gives CASSLDYRGRLFF.

This sequence joins TRBV2 and TRBJ2-1; 11 bases map to TRBD1. The junction had 6 bases not matched to a gene; V was cut back by 5 bases and J by 0 bases. This CDR3 is 17 amino acids long. CDR1 is SNHLY and CDR2 is FYNNEI in the germline V gene. CDR3 residues: CASSKGGQGGSYNEQFF. The CDR3 bases are TGTGCCAGCAGTAAGGGGGGACAGGGGGGCTCCTACAATGAGCAGTTCTTC.

This chain joins TRBV15 and TRBJ1-4; TRBD1 matches at 7 bases. In germline, CDR1 is LNHNV, CDR2 YYDKDF (reference sequence). Trimming removed 0 bases from V and 5 bases from J; junction bases left unmatched: 6. The CDR3 is 16 amino acids. CDR3 sequence (DNA): TGTGCCACCAGCAGAGATCTAGGGGGCTCGAATGAAAAACTGTTTTTT. Protein product: CATSRDLGGSNEKLFF.

The gene calls are TRBV19 and TRBJ1-2; D may be TRBD1 (5 bases). Germline-derived CDR1 and CDR2 are LNHDA and SQIVND (reference sequence). The CDR3 has 13 residues. The V gene lost 6 bases and the J gene lost 4 bases, with 12 bases spanning the gap. The DNA for the CDR3 is TGTGCCAGTAGCGCAGGGTCCGGCTATGGCTACACCTTC. Protein product: CASSAGSGYGYTF.

As to this clone: This specimen includes other DNA sequences encoding the same CDR3. This sequence joins TRBV5-4 and TRBJ1-1, with D hard to call. The V gene's germline CDR1 is SGHNT and CDR2 YYREEE (reference sequence). V gave up 0 bases and J gave up 6 bases, with 6 bases separating them. CDR3 size: 12 residues. The CDR3 reads CASSLETAEAFF. CDR3 bases: TGTGCCAGCAGCTTGGAAACAGCTGAAGCTTTCTTT.

The gene calls are TRBV18 and TRBJ2-7, with TRBD2 identical over 9 bases. The length of the CDR3 is 14 residues. Germline V gene data show CDR1 as KGHSH and CDR2 as LQKENI. J gave up 6 bases and V 6 bases, and 9 bases lay outside the gene matches. CDR3: CASSVAGAVGEQYV. The CDR3 region has the DNA TGTGCCAGCTCCGTAGCGGGGGCCGTTGGCGAGCAGTACGTC.

The V gene is TRBV6-5, the J gene TRBJ2-3; tentative D call: TRBD2 (6 bases). The CDR3 is 16 residues long. V was shortened by 0 bases and J by 0 bases, with 10 bases between the two germline ends. Germline V gene data show CDR1 as MNHEY and CDR2 as SVGAGI. The CDR3 nucleotides read TGTGCCAGCAGTTACTCGCGGGGTCCTAGCACAGATACGCAGTATTTT. Its protein is CASSYSRGPSTDTQYF.

This clone has more than one count but fewer than ten. This rearrangement joins TRBV2 to TRBJ1-1; 9 positions agree with TRBD1. The CDR3 has 16 amino acids. The junction had 8 bases not matched to a gene; V was cut back by 0 bases and J by 6 bases. Germline CDR1 SNHLY, CDR2 FYNNEI. CDR3 in DNA: TGTGCCAGCAGTGAAGCGTGGGACAGGGTGGGTGCTGAAGCTTTCTTT. This encodes CASSEAWDRVGAEAFF.

The rearrangement joins TRBV4-2 to TRBJ2-3; perhaps TRBD1 as D (6 bases). CDR1 LGHNA and CDR2 YNFKEQ come from the germline V gene. This CDR3 is built from 16 residues. The V end was cut by 4 bases, the J end by 0 bases, with 14 bases between. CDR3 in DNA: TGTGCCAGCAGCCGGTCAGGACAGTCAAGCACAGATACGCAGTATTTT. The encoded protein is CASSRSGQSSTDTQYF.

The chain employs TRBV5-1 and TRBJ2-2, with 7 bases lining up with TRBD1. Looked up from germline, CDR1 is SGHRS and CDR2 is YFSETQ. J lost 1 base, V lost 2 bases, and 8 bases had no gene match. This CDR3 is 17 amino acids long. The CDR3 region is CASSFEPGQWNTGELFF. DNA of the CDR3: TGCGCCAGCAGCTTCGAACCGGGACAGTGGAACACCGGGGAGCTGTTTTTT.

This sequence joins TRBV18 and TRBJ2-3; D perhaps matches TRBD2 (6 bases). CDR3 size: 13 residues. The germline V gene has CDR1 KGHSH and CDR2 LQKENI. V lost 3 bases and J lost 5, with 9 bases in between. CDR3 in amino acids: CASSPLEGDTQYF. In DNA, the CDR3 is TGTGCCAGCTCACCCTTGGAGGGAGATACGCAGTATTTT.

A note on this clone: Germline is not matched at one junction end, which may reflect a read error. This chain joins TRBV6-5 and TRBJ1-1; D is undetermined. Looked up from germline, CDR1 is MNHEY and CDR2 is SVGAGI. The CDR3 extends over 15 amino acids. DNA for the CDR3: TGTGCCAGCAGTGACTCCAGAATACCGAACACTGAAGCTTTCTTT. This encodes CASSDSRIPNTEAFF.

The chain couples TRBV6-5 to TRBJ1-2; D uncertain. Trimming cost V 7 bases and J 3 bases, with 6 bases left between them. Germline V gene data show CDR1 as MNHEY and CDR2 as SVGAGI. The CDR3 consists of 11 residues. The CDR3 nucleotides are TGTGCCAGCATGACATACTATGGCTACACCTTC. It yields the protein CASMTYYGYTF.

V and J are TRBV24-1 and TRBJ2-5; D gene uncertain. Germline loops: CDR1 KGHDR, CDR2 SFDVKD. The CDR3 runs to 14 residues. The germline V and J ends were trimmed by 0 bases and 5 bases, with 9 bases remaining between them. The CDR3 nucleotides read TGTGCCACCAGTGATTTGAGAACAGAGGAGACCCAGTACTTC. The encoded protein is CATSDLRTEETQYF.

This chain connects TRBV7-9 to TRBJ2-7; 7 nucleotides match TRBD1. Looked up from germline, CDR1 is SEHNR and CDR2 is FQNEAQ (reference sequence). Trimming took 5 bases from V and 7 from J; bases not matched to a gene: 5. The CDR3 covers 12 residues. CDR3 bases: TGTGCCAGCAGCCCGACAGGGTTAGAGCAGTACTTC. Encoded protein: CASSPTGLEQYF.

The rearrangement links TRBV11-2 to TRBJ1-2; no firm D call. V gave up 1 base and J gave up 4 bases, with 10 bases separating them. CDR1 and CDR2 (germline): SGHAT, FQNNGV. The CDR3 spans 14 residues. The CDR3 region is CASSLVGELYGYTF. CDR3 bases: TGTGCCAGCAGCTTAGTAGGAGAACTCTATGGCTACACCTTC.

This chain connects TRBV5-6 to TRBJ1-1; D is uncertain. CDR1 is SGHDT, CDR2 YYEEEE, per germline. Trimming stripped 3 bases from V and 5 bases from J, with 17 bases between. The CDR3 extends over 15 amino acids. CDR3 nucleotide sequence: TGTGCCAGCAGCTCTTTGGTGTCGCGGAAGACTGAAGCTTTCTTT. Residues: CASSSLVSRKTEAFF.

The table lists this clone with a few counts. The chain is built from TRBV7-9 and TRBJ2-2; 8 nucleotides agree with TRBD1. V lost 4 bases to trimming and J lost 4 bases; unmatched junction nucleotides: 8. The CDR3 totals 16 residues. Germline assignment: CDR1 SEHNR and CDR2 FQNEAQ (reference sequence). For the CDR3, the DNA is TGTGCCAGCAGCTCCGCCCGACAGGGGACCACCGGGGAGCTGTTTTTT. It translates to CASSSARQGTTGELFF.